This T cell receptor beta chain was found in a study of molecular identifiers for immune sequencing clone quantification. Generation of bulk TCR libraries relied on previously described methods and listed TCR primers. TCRdb itself ran the PCR reads through MiXCR, one entry per CDR3 protein. Of some 680,000 distinct CDR3 sequences listed, about 25% are singletons. The CDR3 is 14 residues long. The ends were cut back, 4 bases at V and 3 bases at J, with 15 bases in the middle. The germline V gene encodes CDR1 GTSNPN and CDR2 SVGIG (reference sequence). The TCR was taken from a human donor in good health. Some libraries in this study had Jurkat cell RNA spiked in. The gene calls are TRBV30 and TRBJ1-1; D call uncertain. The sequencing sample was made of naive CD8+ T cells from blood, with Jurkat cell RNA spiked in. Described subset: FACS-sorted CD8+CD4-CCR7+CD45RA+ naive T cells. For the CDR3, the DNA is TGTGCCTGGAACAAGACACCGTTGGACACTGAAGCTTTCTTT. It encodes CAWNKTPLDTEAFF.